Sequencing of this T cell receptor (beta chain) was carried out in a study of identical twins. Findings of the study overall: Its conclusions, products of cross-sectional statistical analysis, did not come from following the same donors.

CDR3 length equals 13 residues. The V segment lost 4 bases and the J segment 9 bases; nucleotides outside the gene matches: 7. Germline assignment: CDR1 SGHNT and CDR2 YYREEE (reference sequence). Unique molecular identifiers were present on cDNA, and template switching added a universal primer site. TCRdb reprocessed the 5' RACE reads with MiXCR, giving one entry per CDR3 protein. The sample has about 470,000 distinct CDR3 sequences, approximately 24% seen once. Concerning this clonotype itself: The antigen is unknown.

The sample was also linked to a second study, of T cells expressing NK-cell markers. That paper notes: Seven of the eight sequenced donors were HCMV-seropositive; one was seronegative. Of the CD8+ T cells in over five donors, roughly 1.0-7.0% belonged to dominant NKG2C+ clonotypes.

The source of this sequence is a woman aged 18-29 years in good health. V gene TRBV5-4 combines with J gene TRBJ2-1, with 7 bases that match TRBD2. Sequenced sample: CD4+ T cells sorted from blood. The CDR3, as DNA: TGTGCCAGCAGCCTGGAGCCTAGCGGTGAGCAGTTCTTC. This codes for CASSLEPSGEQFF.